This T cell receptor beta chain was documented in a study of blood T cell repertoires in COVID-19. The wider study: Sites in the United States, Italy and Spain provided acute and convalescent COVID-19 samples. T cells, B-cell-depleted T cells, or PBMCs provided the cDNA or gDNA that served as material.

V lost 10 bases to trimming and J lost 4 bases; unmatched junction nucleotides: 12. The CDR3 covers 14 residues. Germline V lookup: CDR1 MNHEY, CDR2 SVGAGI. Authors' methods: How many nucleated cells were present was estimated from reference gene primer amplification. Using immunoSEQ multiplex PCR, the repertoire was profiled, and TCRdb retains in-frame clones only, with some absent. V and J calls and clone size follow that table, whereas D and trimming were derived from the DNA. The sample gives about 68,000 clones, around 91% of which show up once; approximately 2.9% is in the top ten. The TCR was taken from a man between 50 and 59 years old with acute or convalescent COVID-19. The gene calls are TRBV6-5 and TRBJ1-1; 7 nucleotides align to TRBD1. Sequencing was done on a sample of peripheral blood. CDR3 in amino acids: CATEGATGRTEAFF. For the CDR3, the DNA is TGTGCCACCGAGGGGGCTACTGGGCGCACTGAAGCTTTCTTT.